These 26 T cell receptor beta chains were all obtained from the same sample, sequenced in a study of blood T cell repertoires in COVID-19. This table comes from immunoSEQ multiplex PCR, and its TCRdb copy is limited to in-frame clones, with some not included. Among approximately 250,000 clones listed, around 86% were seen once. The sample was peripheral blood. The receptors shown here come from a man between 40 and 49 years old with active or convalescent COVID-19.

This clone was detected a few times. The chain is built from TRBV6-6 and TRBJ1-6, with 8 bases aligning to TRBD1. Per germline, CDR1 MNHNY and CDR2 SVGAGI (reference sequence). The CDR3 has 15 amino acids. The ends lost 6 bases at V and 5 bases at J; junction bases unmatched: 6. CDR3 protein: CASSRQGQDNSPLHF. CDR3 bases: TGTGCCAGCAGCCGACAGGGACAGGATAATTCACCCCTCCACTTT.

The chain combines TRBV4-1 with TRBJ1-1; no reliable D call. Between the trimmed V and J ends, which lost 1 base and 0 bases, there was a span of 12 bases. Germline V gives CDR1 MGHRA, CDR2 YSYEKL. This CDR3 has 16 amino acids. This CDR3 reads CASSQVRRRMNTEAFF. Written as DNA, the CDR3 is TGCGCCAGCAGCCAAGTGAGGCGGAGAATGAACACTGAAGCTTTCTTT.

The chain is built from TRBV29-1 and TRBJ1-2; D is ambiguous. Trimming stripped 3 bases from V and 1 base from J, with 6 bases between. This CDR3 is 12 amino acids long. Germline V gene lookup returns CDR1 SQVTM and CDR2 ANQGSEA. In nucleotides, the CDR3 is TGCAGCGTTGAGGCCCATAACTATGGCTACACCTTC. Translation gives CSVEAHNYGYTF. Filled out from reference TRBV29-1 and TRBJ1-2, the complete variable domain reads SAVISQKPSRDICQRGTSLTIQCQVDSQVTMMFWYRQQPGQSLTLIATANQGSEATYESGFVIDKFPISRPNLTFSTLTVSNMSPEDSSIYLCSVEAHNYGYTFGSGTRLTVV.

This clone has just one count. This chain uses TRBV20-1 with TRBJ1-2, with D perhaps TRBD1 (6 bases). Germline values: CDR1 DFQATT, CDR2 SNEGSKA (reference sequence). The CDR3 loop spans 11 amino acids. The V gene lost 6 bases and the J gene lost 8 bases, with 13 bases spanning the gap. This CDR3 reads CSAGQSGGYTF. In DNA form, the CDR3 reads TGCAGTGCCGGACAGTCGGGAGGCTACACCTTC.

This CDR3 reads CASSLNGFADTQYF. CDR3 DNA sequence: TGTGCCAGCAGCTTAAACGGGTTCGCAGATACGCAGTATTTT. V and J are TRBV11-2 and TRBJ2-3; D is ambiguous. This CDR3 spans 14 amino acids. Trimming cost V 2 bases and J 4 bases, with 10 bases left between them. Germline V gene lookup returns CDR1 SGHAT and CDR2 FQNNGV.

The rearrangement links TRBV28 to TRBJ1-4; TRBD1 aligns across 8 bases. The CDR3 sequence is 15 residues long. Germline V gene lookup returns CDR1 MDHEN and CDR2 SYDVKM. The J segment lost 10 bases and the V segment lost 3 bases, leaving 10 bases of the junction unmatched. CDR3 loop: CASSFPQGAASKLFF. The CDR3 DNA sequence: TGTGCCAGCAGTTTCCCTCAGGGGGCCGCCTCAAAACTGTTTTTT.

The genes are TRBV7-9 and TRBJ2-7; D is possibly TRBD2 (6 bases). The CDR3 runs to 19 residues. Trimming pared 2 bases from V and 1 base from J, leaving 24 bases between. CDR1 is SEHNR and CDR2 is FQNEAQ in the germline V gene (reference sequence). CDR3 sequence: CASSLLKGLAGTGSYEQYF. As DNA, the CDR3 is TGTGCCAGCAGCTTACTGAAAGGTCTTGCGGGGACGGGATCCTACGAGCAGTACTTC. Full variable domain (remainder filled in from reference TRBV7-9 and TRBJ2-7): DTGVSQNPRHKITKRGQNVTFRCDPISEHNRLYWYRQTLGQGPEFLTYFQNEAQLEKSRLLSDRFSAERPKGSFSTLEIQRTEQGDSAMYLCASSLLKGLAGTGSYEQYFGPGTRLTVT.

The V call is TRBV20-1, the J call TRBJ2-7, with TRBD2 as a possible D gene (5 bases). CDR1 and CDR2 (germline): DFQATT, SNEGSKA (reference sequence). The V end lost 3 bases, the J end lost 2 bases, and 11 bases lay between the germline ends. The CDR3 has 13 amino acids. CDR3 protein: CSASLAGAYEQYF. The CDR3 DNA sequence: TGCAGTGCTAGTCTAGCTGGGGCCTACGAGCAGTACTTC.

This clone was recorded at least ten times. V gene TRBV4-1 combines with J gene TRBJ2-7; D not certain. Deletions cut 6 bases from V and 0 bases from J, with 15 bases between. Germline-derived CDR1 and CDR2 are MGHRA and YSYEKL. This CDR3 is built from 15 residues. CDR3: CASRPTGSSSYEQYF. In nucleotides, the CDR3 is TGCGCCAGCAGGCCAACCGGGTCATCCTCCTACGAGCAGTACTTC.

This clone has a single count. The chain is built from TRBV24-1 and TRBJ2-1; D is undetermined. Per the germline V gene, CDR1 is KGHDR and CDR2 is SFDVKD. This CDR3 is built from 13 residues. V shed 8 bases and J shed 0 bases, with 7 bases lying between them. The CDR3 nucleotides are TGTGCCACCACACCTAACTCCTACAATGAGCAGTTCTTC. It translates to CATTPNSYNEQFF.

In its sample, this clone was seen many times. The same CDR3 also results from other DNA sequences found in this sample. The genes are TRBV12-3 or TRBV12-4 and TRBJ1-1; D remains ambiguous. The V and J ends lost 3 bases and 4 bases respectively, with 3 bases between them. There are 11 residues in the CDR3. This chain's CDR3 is CASSLSTEAFF. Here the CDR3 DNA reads TGTGCCAGCAGTTTGAGCACTGAAGCTTTCTTT.

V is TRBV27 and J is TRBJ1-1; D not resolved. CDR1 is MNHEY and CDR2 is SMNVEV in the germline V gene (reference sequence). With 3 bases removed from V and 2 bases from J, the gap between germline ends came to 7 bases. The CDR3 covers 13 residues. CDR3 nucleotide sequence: TGTGCCAGCAGTTTCTACAGCAACACTGAAGCTTTCTTT. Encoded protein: CASSFYSNTEAFF.

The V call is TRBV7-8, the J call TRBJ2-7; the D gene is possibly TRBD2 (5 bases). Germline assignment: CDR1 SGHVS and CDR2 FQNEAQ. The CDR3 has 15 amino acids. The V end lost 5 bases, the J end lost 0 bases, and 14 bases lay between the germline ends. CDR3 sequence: CASSPLTGSSYEQYF. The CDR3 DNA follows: TGTGCCAGCAGCCCCCTCACGGGGAGCTCCTACGAGCAGTACTTC.

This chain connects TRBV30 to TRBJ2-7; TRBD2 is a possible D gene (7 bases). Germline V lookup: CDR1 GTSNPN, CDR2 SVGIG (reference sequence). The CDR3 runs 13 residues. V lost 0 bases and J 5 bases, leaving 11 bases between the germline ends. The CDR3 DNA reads TGTGCCTGGAGTGTTAAGGGGGGGGACGAGCAGTACTTC. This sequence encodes CAWSVKGGDEQYF.

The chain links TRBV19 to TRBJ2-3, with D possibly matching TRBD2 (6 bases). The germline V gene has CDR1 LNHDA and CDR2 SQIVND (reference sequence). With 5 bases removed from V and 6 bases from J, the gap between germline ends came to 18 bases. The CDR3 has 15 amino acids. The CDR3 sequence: CASSHRDSHRDTQYF. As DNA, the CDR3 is TGTGCCAGTAGTCATCGGGACTCCCATCGGGATACGCAGTATTTT.

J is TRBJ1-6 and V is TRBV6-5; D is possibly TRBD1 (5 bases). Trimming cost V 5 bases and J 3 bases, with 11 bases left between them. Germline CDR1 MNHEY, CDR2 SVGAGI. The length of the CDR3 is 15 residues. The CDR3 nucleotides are TGTGCCAGCAGTAACGGGGGGTACTATAATTCACCCCTCCACTTT. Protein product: CASSNGGYYNSPLHF.

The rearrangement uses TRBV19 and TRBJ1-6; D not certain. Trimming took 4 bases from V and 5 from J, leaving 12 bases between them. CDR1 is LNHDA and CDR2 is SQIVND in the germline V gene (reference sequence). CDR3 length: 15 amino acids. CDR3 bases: TGTGCCAGTAGTAGCGGTTGGCGTCATAATTCACCCCTCCACTTT. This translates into CASSSGWRHNSPLHF.

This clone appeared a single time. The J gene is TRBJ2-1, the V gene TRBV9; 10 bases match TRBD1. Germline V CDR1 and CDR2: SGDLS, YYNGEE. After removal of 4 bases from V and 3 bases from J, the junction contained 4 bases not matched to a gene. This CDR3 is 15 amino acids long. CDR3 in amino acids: CASSSTGGFYNEQFF. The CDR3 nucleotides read TGTGCCAGCAGCTCGACAGGGGGCTTCTACAATGAGCAGTTCTTC.

The CDR3 reads CASSPPSGYTGELFF. The CDR3 nucleotides read TGTGCCAGCAGCCCACCTAGCGGATACACCGGGGAGCTGTTTTTT. The rearrangement uses TRBV9 and TRBJ2-2; 7 bases line up with TRBD2. The length of the CDR3 is 15 residues. The germline V gene encodes CDR1 SGDLS and CDR2 YYNGEE. V lost 4 bases, J lost 3 bases, and 6 bases stayed unmatched.

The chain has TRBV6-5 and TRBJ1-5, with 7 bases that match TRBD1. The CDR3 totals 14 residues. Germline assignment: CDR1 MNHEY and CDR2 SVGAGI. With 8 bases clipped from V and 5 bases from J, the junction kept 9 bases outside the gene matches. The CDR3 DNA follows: TGTGCCAGCCGATGGACAGGCCGGGATCAGCCCCAGCATTTT. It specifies CASRWTGRDQPQHF.

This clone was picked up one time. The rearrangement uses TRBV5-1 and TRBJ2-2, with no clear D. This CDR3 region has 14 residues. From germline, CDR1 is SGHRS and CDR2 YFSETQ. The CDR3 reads CASQVGQNTGELFF. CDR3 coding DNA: TGCGCTTCCCAAGTTGGGCAGAACACCGGGGAGCTGTTTTTT.

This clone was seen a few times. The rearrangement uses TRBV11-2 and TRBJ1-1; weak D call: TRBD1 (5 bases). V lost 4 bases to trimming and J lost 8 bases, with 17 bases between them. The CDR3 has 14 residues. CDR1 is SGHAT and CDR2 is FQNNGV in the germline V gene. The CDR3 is CASSSIPGGSEAFF. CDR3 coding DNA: TGTGCCAGCAGCTCCATCCCGGGGGGGTCCGAAGCTTTCTTT.

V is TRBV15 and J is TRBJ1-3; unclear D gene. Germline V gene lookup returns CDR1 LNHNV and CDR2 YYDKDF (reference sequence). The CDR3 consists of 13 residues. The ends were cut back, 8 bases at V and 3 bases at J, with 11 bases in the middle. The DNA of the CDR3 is TGTGCCACCGCAGACGGGTATGGAAACACCATATATTTT. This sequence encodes CATADGYGNTIYF.

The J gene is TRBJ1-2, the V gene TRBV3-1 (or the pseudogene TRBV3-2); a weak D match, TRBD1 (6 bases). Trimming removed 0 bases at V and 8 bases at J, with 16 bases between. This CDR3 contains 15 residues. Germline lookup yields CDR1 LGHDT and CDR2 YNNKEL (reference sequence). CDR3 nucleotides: TGTGCCAGCAGCCAAGATAGAGGGGGTATGTGGGGCTACACCTTC. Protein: CASSQDRGGMWGYTF.

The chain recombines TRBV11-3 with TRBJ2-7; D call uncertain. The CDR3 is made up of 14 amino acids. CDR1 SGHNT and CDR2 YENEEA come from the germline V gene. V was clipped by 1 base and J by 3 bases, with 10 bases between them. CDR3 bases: TGTGCCAGCAGCTTAGTAGCCGGCCACTACGAGCAGTACTTC. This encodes CASSLVAGHYEQYF.

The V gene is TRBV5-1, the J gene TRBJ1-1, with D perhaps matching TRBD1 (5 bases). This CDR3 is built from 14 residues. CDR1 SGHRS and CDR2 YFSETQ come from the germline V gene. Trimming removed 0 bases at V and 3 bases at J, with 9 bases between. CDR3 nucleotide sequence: TGCGCCAGCAGCTTGGCTGGGGGGGACACTGAAGCTTTCTTT. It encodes CASSLAGGDTEAFF.